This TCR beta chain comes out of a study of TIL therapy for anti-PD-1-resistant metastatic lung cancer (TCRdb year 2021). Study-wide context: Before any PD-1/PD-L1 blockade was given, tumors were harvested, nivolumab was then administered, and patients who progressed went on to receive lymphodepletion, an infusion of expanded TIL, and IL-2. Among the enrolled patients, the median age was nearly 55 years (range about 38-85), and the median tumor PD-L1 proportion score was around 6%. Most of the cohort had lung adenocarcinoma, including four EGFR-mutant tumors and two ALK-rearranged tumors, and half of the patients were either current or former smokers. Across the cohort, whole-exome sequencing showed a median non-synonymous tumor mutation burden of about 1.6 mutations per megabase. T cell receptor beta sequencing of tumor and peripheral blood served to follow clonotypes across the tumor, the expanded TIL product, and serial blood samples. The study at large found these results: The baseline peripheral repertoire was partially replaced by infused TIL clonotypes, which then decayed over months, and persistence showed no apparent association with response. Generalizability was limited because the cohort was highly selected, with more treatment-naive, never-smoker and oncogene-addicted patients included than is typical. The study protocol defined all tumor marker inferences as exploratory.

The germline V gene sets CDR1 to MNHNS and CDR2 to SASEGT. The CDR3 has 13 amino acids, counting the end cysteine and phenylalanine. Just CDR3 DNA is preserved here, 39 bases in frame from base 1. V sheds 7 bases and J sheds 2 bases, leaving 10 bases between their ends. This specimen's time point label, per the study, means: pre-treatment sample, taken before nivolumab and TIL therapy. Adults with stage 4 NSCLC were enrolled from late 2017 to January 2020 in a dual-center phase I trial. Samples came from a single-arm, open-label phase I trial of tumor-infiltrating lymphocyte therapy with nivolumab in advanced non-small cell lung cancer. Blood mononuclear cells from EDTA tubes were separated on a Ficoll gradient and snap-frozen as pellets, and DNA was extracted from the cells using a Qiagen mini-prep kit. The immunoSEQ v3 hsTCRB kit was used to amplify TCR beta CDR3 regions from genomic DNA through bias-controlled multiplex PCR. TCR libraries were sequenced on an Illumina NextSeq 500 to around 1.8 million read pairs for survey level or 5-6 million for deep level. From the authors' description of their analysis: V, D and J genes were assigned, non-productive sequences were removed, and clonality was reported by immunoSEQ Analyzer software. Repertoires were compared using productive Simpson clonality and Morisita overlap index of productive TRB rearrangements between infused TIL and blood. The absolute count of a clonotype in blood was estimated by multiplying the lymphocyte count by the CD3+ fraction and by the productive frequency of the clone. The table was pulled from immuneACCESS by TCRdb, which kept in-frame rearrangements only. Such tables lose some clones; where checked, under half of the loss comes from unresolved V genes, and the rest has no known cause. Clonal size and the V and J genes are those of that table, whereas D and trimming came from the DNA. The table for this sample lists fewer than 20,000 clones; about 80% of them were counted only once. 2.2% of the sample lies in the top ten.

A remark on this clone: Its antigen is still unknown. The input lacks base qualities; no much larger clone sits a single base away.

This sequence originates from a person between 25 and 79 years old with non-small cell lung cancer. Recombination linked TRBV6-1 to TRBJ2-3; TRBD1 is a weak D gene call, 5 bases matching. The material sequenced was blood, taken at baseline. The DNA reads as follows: TGTGCCAGCATGACAGTATACACAGATACGCAGTATTTT. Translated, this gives CASMTVYTDTQYF.